This T cell receptor (beta chain) was identified during a study of blood T cell repertoires in COVID-19. In the study overall: Italy, Spain and the United States were the sources of the convalescent and acute COVID-19 samples. In each case, the material was cDNA or gDNA derived from T cells, B-cell-depleted T cells, or PBMCs.

CDR3 length: 16 residues. The V and J ends lost 3 bases and 10 bases, in that order; junction bases with no gene match: 16. CDR1 and CDR2 from the germline V gene are SGHTA and FQGNSA. Produced via immunoSEQ multiplex PCR; TCRdb's table is partial and in-frame only. This table has 110,000 to 150,000 clones, 80% to 90% appearing once. This rearrangement joins TRBV7-2 to TRBJ1-1; 8 nucleotides align to TRBD1. Sequencing was carried out using peripheral blood. This clonotype was sampled from a man aged 60-69 years with active or convalescent COVID-19. The CDR3 coding sequence is TGTGCCAGCAGCTTCCTACCGGACAGGGTCCTTCCAGTAGCTTTCTTT. Residues: CASSFLPDRVLPVAFF.